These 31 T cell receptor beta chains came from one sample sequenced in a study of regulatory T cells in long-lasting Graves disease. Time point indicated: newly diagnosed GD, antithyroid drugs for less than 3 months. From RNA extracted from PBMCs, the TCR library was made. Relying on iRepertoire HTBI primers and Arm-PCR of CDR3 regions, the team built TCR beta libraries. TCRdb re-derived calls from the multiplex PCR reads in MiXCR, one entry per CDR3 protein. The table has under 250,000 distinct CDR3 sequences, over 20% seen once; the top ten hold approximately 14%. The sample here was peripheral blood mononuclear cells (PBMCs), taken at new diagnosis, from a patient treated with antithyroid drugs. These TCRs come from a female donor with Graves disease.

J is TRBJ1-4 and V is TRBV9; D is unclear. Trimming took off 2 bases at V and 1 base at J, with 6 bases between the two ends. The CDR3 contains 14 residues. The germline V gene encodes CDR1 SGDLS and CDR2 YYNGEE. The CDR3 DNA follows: TGTGCCAGCAGCGTTGGGGTAACTAATGAAAAACTGTTTTTT. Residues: CASSVGVTNEKLFF.

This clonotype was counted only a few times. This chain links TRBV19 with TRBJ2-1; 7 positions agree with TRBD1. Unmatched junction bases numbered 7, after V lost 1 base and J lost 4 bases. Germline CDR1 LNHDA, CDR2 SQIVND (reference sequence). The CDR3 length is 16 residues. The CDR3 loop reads CASSIGGQSLYNEQFF. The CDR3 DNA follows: TGTGCCAGTAGTATAGGGGGACAGAGCCTTTACAATGAGCAGTTCTTC.

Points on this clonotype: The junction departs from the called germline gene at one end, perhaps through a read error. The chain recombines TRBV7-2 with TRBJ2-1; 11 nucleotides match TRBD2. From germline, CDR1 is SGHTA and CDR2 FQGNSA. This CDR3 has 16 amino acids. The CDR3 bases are TGCGCCAGCAGCCAAGATCTAGCGGGGGGCTCCTACGAGCAGTTCTTC. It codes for CASSQDLAGGSYEQFF.

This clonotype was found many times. The CDR3, as DNA: TGTGCCACCAGTGATTCCCGGGGGGGCACAGATACGCAGTATTTT. It translates to CATSDSRGGTDTQYF. The chain couples TRBV24-1 to TRBJ2-3, with 7 bases matching TRBD2. The CDR3 covers 15 residues. Germline V CDR1 and CDR2: KGHDR, SFDVKD. Trimming at V came to 2 bases and at J to 1 base, leaving 2 bases not matched to a gene.

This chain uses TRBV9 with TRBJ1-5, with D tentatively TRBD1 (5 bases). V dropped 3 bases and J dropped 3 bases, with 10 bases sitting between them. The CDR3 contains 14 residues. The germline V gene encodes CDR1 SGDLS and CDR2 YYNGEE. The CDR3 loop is CASSGDSANQPQHF. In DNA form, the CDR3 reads TGTGCCAGCAGCGGAGACAGTGCCAATCAGCCCCAGCATTTT.

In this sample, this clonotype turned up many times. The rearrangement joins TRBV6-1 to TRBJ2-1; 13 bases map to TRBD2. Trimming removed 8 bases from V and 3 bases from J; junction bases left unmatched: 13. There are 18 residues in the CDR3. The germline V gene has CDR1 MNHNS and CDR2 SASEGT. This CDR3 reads CASARTGLAGAFYNEQFF. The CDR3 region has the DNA TGTGCCAGCGCCAGGACAGGACTAGCGGGGGCCTTCTACAATGAGCAGTTCTTC.

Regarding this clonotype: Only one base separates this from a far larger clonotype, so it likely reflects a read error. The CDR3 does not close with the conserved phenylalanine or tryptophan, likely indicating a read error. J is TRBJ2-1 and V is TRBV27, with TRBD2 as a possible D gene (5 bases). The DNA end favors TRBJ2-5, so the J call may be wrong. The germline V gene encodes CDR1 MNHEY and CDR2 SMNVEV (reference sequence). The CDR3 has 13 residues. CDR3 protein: CASRPTGQETQYL. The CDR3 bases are TGTGCCAGCAGACCGACGGGACAAGAGACCCAGTACCTC.

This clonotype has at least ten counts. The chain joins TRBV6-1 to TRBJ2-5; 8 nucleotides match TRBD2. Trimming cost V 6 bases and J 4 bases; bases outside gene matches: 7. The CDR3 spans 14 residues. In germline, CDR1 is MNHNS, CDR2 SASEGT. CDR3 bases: TGTGCCAGCAGACGACGCAGCGGGGGAGAGACCCAGTACTTC. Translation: CASRRRSGGETQYF.

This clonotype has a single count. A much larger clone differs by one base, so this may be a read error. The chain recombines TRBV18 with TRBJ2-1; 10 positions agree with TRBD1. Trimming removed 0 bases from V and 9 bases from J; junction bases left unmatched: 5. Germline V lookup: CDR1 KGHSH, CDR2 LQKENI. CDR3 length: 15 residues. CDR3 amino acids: CASSPPGTGAGEQFF. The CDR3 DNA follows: TGTGCCAGCTCACCACCGGGGACAGGGGCCGGTGAGCAGTTCTTC. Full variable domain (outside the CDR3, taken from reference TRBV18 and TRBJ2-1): NAGVMQNPRHLVRRRGQEARLRCSPMKGHSHVYWYRQLPEEGLKFMVYLQKENIIDESGMPKERFSAEFPKEGPSILRIQQVVRGDSAAYFCASSPPGTGAGEQFFGPGTRLTVL.

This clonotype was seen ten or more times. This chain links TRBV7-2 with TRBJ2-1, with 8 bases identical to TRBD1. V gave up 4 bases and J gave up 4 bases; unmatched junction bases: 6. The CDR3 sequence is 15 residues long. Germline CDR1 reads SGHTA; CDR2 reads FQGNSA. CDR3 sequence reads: CASSSRTGRYNEQFF. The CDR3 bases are TGTGCCAGCAGCTCGCGGACAGGGCGGTACAATGAGCAGTTCTTC.

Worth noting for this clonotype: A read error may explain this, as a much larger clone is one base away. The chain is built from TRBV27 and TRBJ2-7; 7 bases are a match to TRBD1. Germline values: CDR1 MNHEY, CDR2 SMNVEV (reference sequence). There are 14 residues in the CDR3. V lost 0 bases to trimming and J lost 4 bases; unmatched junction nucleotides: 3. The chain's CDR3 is CASSLSEGAYEQYF. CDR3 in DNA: TGTGCCAGCAGTTTATCCGAGGGGGCATACGAGCAGTACTTC.

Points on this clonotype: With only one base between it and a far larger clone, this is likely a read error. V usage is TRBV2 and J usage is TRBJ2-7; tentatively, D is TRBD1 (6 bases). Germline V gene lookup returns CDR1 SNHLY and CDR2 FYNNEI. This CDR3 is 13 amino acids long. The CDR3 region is CAGSDRNSYEQYF. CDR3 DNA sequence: TGTGCCGGCAGTGACAGGAACTCCTACGAGCAGTACTTC.

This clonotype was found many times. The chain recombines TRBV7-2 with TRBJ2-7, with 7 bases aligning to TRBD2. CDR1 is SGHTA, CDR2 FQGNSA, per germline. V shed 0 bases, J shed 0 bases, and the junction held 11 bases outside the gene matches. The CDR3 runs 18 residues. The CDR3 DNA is TGTGCCAGCAGCTTAGCGCCGCTAGCGGCTAAAAGCTCCTACGAGCAGTACTTC. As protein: CASSLAPLAAKSSYEQYF.

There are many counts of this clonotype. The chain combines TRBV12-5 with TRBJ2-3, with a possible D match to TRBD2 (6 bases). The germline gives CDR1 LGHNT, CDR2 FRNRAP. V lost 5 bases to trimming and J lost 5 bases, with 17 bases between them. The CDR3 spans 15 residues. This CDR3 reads CASGGGNARGDTQYF. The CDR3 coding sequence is TGTGCTAGTGGTGGGGGGAACGCTCGGGGAGATACGCAGTATTTT.

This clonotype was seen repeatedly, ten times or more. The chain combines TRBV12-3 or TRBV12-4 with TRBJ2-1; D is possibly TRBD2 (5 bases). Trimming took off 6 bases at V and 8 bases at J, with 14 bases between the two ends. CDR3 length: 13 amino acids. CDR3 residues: CASSPTIGYEQFF. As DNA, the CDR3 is TGTGCCAGCAGCCCGACTATTGGCTATGAGCAGTTCTTC.

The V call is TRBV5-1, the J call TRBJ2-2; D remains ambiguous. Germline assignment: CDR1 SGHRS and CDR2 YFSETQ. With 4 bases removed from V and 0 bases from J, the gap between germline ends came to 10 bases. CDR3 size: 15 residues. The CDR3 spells CASSADLANTGELFF. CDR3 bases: TGCGCCAGCAGCGCGGACCTTGCGAACACCGGGGAGCTGTTTTTT.

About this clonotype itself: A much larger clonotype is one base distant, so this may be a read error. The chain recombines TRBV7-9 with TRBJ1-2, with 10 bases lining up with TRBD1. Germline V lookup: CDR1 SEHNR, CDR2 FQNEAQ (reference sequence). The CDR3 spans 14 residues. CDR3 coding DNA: TGTGCCAGCAGCTCCGGGACAGGGGACTATGGCTACATCTTC. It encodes CASSSGTGDYGYIF.

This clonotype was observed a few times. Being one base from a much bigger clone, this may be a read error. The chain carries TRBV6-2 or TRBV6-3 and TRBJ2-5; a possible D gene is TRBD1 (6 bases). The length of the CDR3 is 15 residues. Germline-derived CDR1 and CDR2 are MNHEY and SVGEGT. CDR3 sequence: CASSYSGTLNNEQSF. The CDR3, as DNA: TGTGCCAGCAGTTACTCGGGGACACTAAACAATGAGCAGTCCTTC.

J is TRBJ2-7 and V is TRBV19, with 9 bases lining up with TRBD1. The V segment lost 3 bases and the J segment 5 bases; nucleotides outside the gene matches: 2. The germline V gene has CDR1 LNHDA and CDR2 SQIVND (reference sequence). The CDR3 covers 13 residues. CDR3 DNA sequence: TGTGCCAGTAGTATGGGACAGGGTGACGAGCAGTACTTC. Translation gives CASSMGQGDEQYF.

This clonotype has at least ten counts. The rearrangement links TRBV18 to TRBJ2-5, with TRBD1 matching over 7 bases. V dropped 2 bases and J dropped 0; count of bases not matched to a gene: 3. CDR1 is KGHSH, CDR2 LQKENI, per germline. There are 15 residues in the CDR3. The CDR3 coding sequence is TGTGCCAGCTCACCAGAGGGACAGTACCAAGAGACCCAGTACTTC. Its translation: CASSPEGQYQETQYF.

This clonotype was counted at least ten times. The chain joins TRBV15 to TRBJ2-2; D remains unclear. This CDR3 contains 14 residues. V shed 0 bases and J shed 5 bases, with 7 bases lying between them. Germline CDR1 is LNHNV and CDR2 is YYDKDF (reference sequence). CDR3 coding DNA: TGTGCCACCAGCAGAGATACCCGTACCGGGGAGCTGTTTTTT. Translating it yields CATSRDTRTGELFF.

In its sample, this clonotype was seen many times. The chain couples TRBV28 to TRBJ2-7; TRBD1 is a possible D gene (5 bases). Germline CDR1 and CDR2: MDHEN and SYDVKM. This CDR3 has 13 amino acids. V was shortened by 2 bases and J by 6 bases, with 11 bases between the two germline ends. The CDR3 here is CASSLRQIGEQYF. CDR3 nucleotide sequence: TGTGCCAGCAGTTTACGACAGATTGGCGAGCAGTACTTC.

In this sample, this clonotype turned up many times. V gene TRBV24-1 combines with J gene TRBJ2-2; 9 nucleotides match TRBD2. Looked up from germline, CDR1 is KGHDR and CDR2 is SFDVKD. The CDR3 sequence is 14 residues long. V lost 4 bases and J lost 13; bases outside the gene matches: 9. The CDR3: CATSEGTSQIGLFF. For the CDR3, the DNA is TGTGCCACCAGTGAAGGGACTAGCCAGATCGGGCTGTTTTTT.

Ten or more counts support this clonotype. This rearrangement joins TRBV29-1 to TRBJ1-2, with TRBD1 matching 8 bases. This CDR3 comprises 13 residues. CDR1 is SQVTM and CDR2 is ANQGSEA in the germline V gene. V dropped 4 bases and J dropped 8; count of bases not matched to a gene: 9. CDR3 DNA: TGCAGCGTTGGGCCCAGGACAGGGCAGGGCTACACCTTC. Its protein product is CSVGPRTGQGYTF.

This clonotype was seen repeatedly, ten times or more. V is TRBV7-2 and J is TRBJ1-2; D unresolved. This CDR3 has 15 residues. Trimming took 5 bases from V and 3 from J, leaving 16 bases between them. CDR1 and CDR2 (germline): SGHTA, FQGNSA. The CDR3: CASSPLGEGDYGYTF. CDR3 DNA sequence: TGTGCCAGCAGCCCCCTCGGCGAGGGTGACTATGGCTACACCTTC.

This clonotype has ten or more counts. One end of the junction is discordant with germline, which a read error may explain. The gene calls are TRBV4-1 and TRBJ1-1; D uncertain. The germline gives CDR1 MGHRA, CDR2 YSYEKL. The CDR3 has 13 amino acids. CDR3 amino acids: CASSPRVNTEAFF. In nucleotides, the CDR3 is TGTGCCAGCAGCCCGAGAGTGAACACTGAAGCTTTCTTT.

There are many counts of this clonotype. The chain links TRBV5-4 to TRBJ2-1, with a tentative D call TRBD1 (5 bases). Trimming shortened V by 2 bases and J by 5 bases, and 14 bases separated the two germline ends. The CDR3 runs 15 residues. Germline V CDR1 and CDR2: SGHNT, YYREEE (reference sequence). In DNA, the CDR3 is TGTGCCAGCAGCTTCCCTACCGACAGAAACAATGAGCAGTTCTTC. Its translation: CASSFPTDRNNEQFF.

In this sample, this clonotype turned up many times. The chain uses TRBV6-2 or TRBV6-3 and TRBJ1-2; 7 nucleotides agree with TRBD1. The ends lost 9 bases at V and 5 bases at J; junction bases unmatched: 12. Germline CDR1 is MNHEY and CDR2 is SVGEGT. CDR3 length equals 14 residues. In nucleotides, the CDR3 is TGTGCCAGTCGACAGGGAAATCGCGGGTATGGCTACACCTTC. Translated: CASRQGNRGYGYTF.

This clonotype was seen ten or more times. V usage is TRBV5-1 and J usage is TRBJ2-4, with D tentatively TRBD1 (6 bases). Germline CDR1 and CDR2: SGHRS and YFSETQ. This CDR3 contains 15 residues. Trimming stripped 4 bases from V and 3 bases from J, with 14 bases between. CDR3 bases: TGCGCCAGCAGCCCTGAAGGGGGAAGCAAAAACATTCAGTACTTC. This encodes CASSPEGGSKNIQYF.

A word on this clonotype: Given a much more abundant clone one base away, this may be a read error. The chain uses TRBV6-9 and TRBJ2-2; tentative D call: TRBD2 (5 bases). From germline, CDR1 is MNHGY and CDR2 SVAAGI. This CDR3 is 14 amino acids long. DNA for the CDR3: TGTGCCAGCAGTTACGACACGAACACCGGGGAGCTGCTTTTT. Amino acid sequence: CASSYDTNTGELLF.

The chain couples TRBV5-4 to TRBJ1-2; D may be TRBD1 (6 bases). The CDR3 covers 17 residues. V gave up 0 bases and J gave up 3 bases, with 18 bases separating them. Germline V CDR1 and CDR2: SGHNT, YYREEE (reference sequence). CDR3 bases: TGTGCCAGCAGCTTGGGCGGGGGGGGGCCCGCGGACTATGGCTACACCTTC. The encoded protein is CASSLGGGGPADYGYTF.